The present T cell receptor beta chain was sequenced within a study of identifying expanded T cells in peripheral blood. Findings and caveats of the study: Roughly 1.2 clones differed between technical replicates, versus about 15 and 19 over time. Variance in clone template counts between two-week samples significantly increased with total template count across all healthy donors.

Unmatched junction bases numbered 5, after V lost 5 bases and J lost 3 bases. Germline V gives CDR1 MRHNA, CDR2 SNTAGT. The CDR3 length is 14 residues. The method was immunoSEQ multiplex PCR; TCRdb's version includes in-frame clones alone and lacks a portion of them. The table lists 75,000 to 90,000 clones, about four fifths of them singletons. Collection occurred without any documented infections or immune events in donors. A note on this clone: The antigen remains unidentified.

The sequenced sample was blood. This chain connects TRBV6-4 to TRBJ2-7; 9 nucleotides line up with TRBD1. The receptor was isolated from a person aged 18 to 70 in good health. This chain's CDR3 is CASSPGTGFYEQYF. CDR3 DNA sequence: TGTGCCAGCAGTCCCGGGACAGGGTTCTACGAGCAGTACTTC.